The 28 T cell receptor beta chains given below trace back to one sample, sequenced in a study of blood T cell repertoires in COVID-19 (dated by TCRdb to 2020 to 2022). Receptor amplification or capture employed the immunoSEQ multiplex PCR assay. TCRdb re-hosts the immuneACCESS table, in-frame sequences only. Its copies lack some clones; in the studies checked, an unresolved V gene accounts for under half of them, and the cause for the rest is not known. This sample lists over 200,000 clones; 80% to 90% were detected once. The top ten constitute around 18% of the sample. Sequenced input: peripheral blood. The receptor set was obtained from a woman older than 75 with active or convalescent COVID-19.

Many counts were recorded for this clone. The J gene is TRBJ2-1, the V gene TRBV5-5; D is unclear. The CDR3 runs 16 residues. V was pared by 1 base and J by 3 bases, with 14 bases between. CDR1 and CDR2 (germline): SGHKS, YYEKEE (reference sequence). Written as DNA, the CDR3 is TGTGCCAGCAGCTTGCGACAAGGCGATTTCTACAATGAGCAGTTCTTC. Its protein is CASSLRQGDFYNEQFF. Full variable domain (missing parts from reference TRBV5-5 and TRBJ2-1): DAGVTQSPTHLIKTRGQQVTLRCSPISGHKSVSWYQQVLGQGPQFIFQYYEKEERGRGNFPDRFSARQFPNYSSELNVNALLLGDSALYLCASSLRQGDFYNEQFFGPGTRLTVL.

The rearrangement joins TRBV27 to TRBJ2-5, with 7 positions matching TRBD2. The CDR3 extends over 15 amino acids. Losses at the gene ends were 7 bases for V and 2 bases for J; bases not matched to a gene: 10. Looked up from germline, CDR1 is MNHEY and CDR2 is SMNVEV (reference sequence). As DNA, the CDR3 is TGTGCCAGCAAGGCCGCGGAGCGGGGACAAGAGACCCAGTACTTC. Protein: CASKAAERGQETQYF.

The chain employs TRBV19 and TRBJ2-7, with D possibly matching TRBD1 (7 bases). The CDR3 covers 15 residues. Looked up from germline, CDR1 is LNHDA and CDR2 is SQIVND (reference sequence). The V gene lost 6 bases and the J gene lost 2 bases, with 17 bases spanning the gap. CDR3 protein: CASRSRQGGTYEQYF. CDR3 bases: TGTGCCAGTAGATCCAGGCAGGGGGGCACCTACGAGCAGTACTTC. Complete variable domain (other parts from reference TRBV19 and TRBJ2-7): DGGITQSPKYLFRKEGQNVTLSCEQNLNHDAMYWYRQDPGQGLRLIYYSQIVNDFQKGDIAEGYSVSREKKESFPLTVTSAQKNPTAFYLCASRSRQGGTYEQYFGPGTRLTVT.

The chain employs TRBV7-9 and TRBJ2-5; 10 nucleotides line up with TRBD2. This CDR3 is built from 18 residues. The germline V gene encodes CDR1 SEHNR and CDR2 FQNEAQ (reference sequence). V was pared by 0 bases and J by 5 bases, with 12 bases of the junction left unmatched. The CDR3 reads CASSLAKASGGQGETQYF. The DNA of the CDR3 is TGTGCCAGCAGCTTAGCGAAGGCTAGCGGGGGCCAAGGGGAGACCCAGTACTTC.

This sequence joins TRBV4-3 and TRBJ1-1; tentatively, D is TRBD1 (5 bases). V dropped 4 bases and J dropped 3 bases, with 18 bases sitting between them. Germline assignment: CDR1 LGHNA and CDR2 YSLEER. This CDR3 region has 16 residues. The CDR3, as DNA: TGCGCCAGCAGCCGAAGTTGGGGCAGGGTGGACACTGAAGCTTTCTTT. Protein: CASSRSWGRVDTEAFF.

The chain recombines TRBV11-3 with TRBJ1-2, with TRBD1 as a possible D gene (5 bases). Trimming stripped 0 bases from V and 4 bases from J, with 15 bases between. CDR3 size: 16 residues. Germline CDR1 and CDR2: SGHNT and YENEEA. The CDR3 spells CASSLESAGRSYGYTF. CDR3 bases: TGTGCCAGCAGCTTAGAGTCGGCAGGGAGGTCCTATGGCTACACCTTC. The full variable domain, its missing parts supplied by reference TRBV11-3 and TRBJ1-2, is EAGVVQSPRYKIIEKKQPVAFWCNPISGHNTLYWYLQNLGQGPELLIRYENEEAVDDSQLPKDRFSAERLKGVDSTLKIQPAELGDSAVYLCASSLESAGRSYGYTFGSGTRLTVV.

This rearrangement joins TRBV12-3 or TRBV12-4 to TRBJ1-1, with D uncertain. The CDR3 extends over 12 amino acids. The ends were cut back, 6 bases at V and 10 bases at J, with 15 bases in the middle. In nucleotides, the CDR3 is TGTGCCAGCAGCCGGGTCTCCCACGGAGCTTTCTTT. Translated: CASSRVSHGAFF.

The chain employs TRBV7-3 and TRBJ1-2; 8 positions match TRBD1. Germline V lookup: CDR1 SGHTA, CDR2 FQGTGA. The length of the CDR3 is 17 residues. The V gene end was trimmed by 3 bases and the J gene end by 2 bases; junction bases not matched to a gene: 11. CDR3 sequence (DNA): TGTGCCAGCAGCTTTGGGCCCGGGGCAGGGGGCAACTATGGCTACACCTTC. Translating it yields CASSFGPGAGGNYGYTF.

V and J are TRBV7-9 and TRBJ2-2, with 7 bases fitting TRBD1. Germline V gene data show CDR1 as SEHNR and CDR2 as FQNEAQ (reference sequence). V dropped 5 bases and J dropped 2; count of bases not matched to a gene: 5. The CDR3 is 15 amino acids. The CDR3 DNA sequence: TGTGCCAGCAGCCGACAGGGCCCAAACACCGGGGAGCTGTTTTTT. Protein sequence: CASSRQGPNTGELFF.

This clone was picked up a small number of times. The chain links TRBV7-2 to TRBJ2-2, with D hard to call. V shed 3 bases and J shed 7 bases, with 15 bases lying between them. Germline CDR1 SGHTA, CDR2 FQGNSA. There are 15 residues in the CDR3. The CDR3 is CASSLGWSGNGELFF. Written as DNA, the CDR3 is TGTGCCAGCAGCTTGGGTTGGTCAGGAAACGGGGAGCTGTTTTTT.

The rearrangement links TRBV7-9 to TRBJ2-5; 10 nucleotides match TRBD1. The ends lost 8 bases at V and 4 bases at J; junction bases unmatched: 1. CDR3 length equals 12 residues. Germline CDR1 reads SEHNR; CDR2 reads FQNEAQ (reference sequence). The chain's CDR3 is CASWDRGETQYF. In nucleotides, the CDR3 is TGTGCCAGCTGGGACAGGGGAGAGACCCAGTACTTC. The full variable domain, with the rest looked up from reference TRBV7-9 and TRBJ2-5, is DTGVSQNPRHKITKRGQNVTFRCDPISEHNRLYWYRQTLGQGPEFLTYFQNEAQLEKSRLLSDRFSAERPKGSFSTLEIQRTEQGDSAMYLCASWDRGETQYFGPGTRLLVL.

The CDR3 region has the DNA TGTGCCACCGAGGGCAATCGTAATGAGCAGTACTTC. Amino acid sequence: CATEGNRNEQYF. V gene TRBV27 combines with J gene TRBJ2-7; D possibly corresponds to TRBD2 (5 bases). CDR1 MNHEY and CDR2 SMNVEV come from the germline V gene (reference sequence). Trimming removed 10 bases from V and 7 bases from J, with 17 bases in between. This CDR3 region has 12 residues.

The chain uses TRBV11-2 and TRBJ1-1, with D perhaps matching TRBD1 (6 bases). This CDR3 comprises 14 residues. The V end was cut by 5 bases, the J end by 3 bases, with 13 bases between. In germline, CDR1 is SGHAT, CDR2 FQNNGV. Here the CDR3 reads CASSLTAGDTEAFF. The CDR3 bases are TGTGCCAGCAGCCTCACCGCAGGGGACACTGAAGCTTTCTTT.

This clone was seen once. CDR3 bases: TGTGCCAGCAGTCGACAGGCTAGCACAGATACGCAGTATTTT. Translation gives CASSRQASTDTQYF. The chain employs TRBV28 and TRBJ2-3, with D perhaps matching TRBD1 (6 bases). There are 14 residues in the CDR3. V was shortened by 5 bases and J by 0 bases, with 9 bases between the two germline ends. Germline V gene sequence: CDR1 MDHEN, CDR2 SYDVKM.

This clone was recorded only once. The chain links TRBV6-5 to TRBJ1-2; 8 bases agree with TRBD1. CDR1 and CDR2 (germline): MNHEY, SVGAGI. The CDR3 is 14 residues long. V trimming: 6 bases; J trimming: 2 bases; junction bases outside the gene matches: 5. CDR3 residues: CASRYGQGNYGYTF. In DNA form, the CDR3 reads TGTGCCAGCAGATACGGACAGGGAAACTATGGCTACACCTTC.

The chain uses TRBV6-4 and TRBJ2-1; the match to TRBD2 covers 9 bases. V was pared by 6 bases and J by 5 bases, with 8 bases of the junction left unmatched. This CDR3 spans 15 amino acids. CDR1 and CDR2 (germline): MRHNA, SNTAGT. The CDR3 nucleotides are TGTGCCAGCAGAGATAGCGGGAGAGGTAACAATGAGCAGTTCTTC. It is translated as CASRDSGRGNNEQFF.

This chain connects TRBV5-1 to TRBJ2-1, with D possibly being TRBD2 (6 bases). Trimming took off 3 bases at V and 0 bases at J, with 13 bases between the two ends. Germline-derived CDR1 and CDR2 are SGHRS and YFSETQ. This CDR3 has 16 residues. In nucleotides, the CDR3 is TGCGCCAGCAGCTCGGGCGGGGATGCCTCCTACAATGAGCAGTTCTTC. It codes for CASSSGGDASYNEQFF.

The chain carries TRBV2 and TRBJ2-3; TRBD1 aligns across 9 bases. The ends lost 9 bases at V and 3 bases at J; junction bases unmatched: 10. Germline values: CDR1 SNHLY, CDR2 FYNNEI. The CDR3 covers 15 residues. The CDR3 bases are TGTGCCAGGACCGCTCCGGGACAGGGTACAGATACGCAGTATTTT. Translation gives CARTAPGQGTDTQYF.

The chain employs TRBV6-5 and TRBJ2-3; D uncertain. Trimming pared 0 bases from V and 1 base from J, leaving 8 bases between. Germline-derived CDR1 and CDR2 are MNHEY and SVGAGI. CDR3 length equals 15 residues. CDR3 sequence (DNA): TGTGCCAGCAGTTACTCGGAACGGGGCACAGATACGCAGTATTTT. This gives the protein CASSYSERGTDTQYF.

To note about this clone: The same CDR3 arises from other DNA sequences in this sample as well. The chain is built from TRBV28 and TRBJ1-5, with 8 bases identical to TRBD1. V lost 5 bases, J lost 1 base, and 4 bases stayed unmatched. The CDR3 has 15 amino acids. The germline CDR1 and CDR2 sequences are MDHEN and SYDVKM. Here the CDR3 reads CASSLGTGSNQPQHF. In nucleotides, the CDR3 is TGTGCCAGCAGTCTGGGGACAGGAAGCAATCAGCCCCAGCATTTT.

The chain employs TRBV19 and TRBJ2-7, with 8 bases lining up with TRBD2. This CDR3 region has 15 residues. V shed 5 bases and J 2 bases; nucleotides not matched to a gene: 8. CDR1 LNHDA and CDR2 SQIVND come from the germline V gene (reference sequence). CDR3 in amino acids: CASSRTGTRAYEQYF. The CDR3 DNA follows: TGTGCCAGTAGTCGTACCGGGACTAGGGCCTACGAGCAGTACTTC.

The chain is built from TRBV10-3 and TRBJ2-7, with TRBD2 matching over 9 bases. Germline V gives CDR1 ENHRY, CDR2 SYGVKD. The CDR3 consists of 15 residues. Trimming removed 3 bases from V and 2 bases from J; junction bases left unmatched: 5. The CDR3 loop reads CAISEVTSGTYEQYF. The CDR3 bases are TGTGCCATCAGTGAAGTGACTAGCGGCACCTACGAGCAGTACTTC.

The chain uses TRBV19 and TRBJ1-1; D is possibly TRBD1 (6 bases). V shed 3 bases and J shed 4 bases, with 12 bases lying between them. This CDR3 contains 14 residues. Germline lookup yields CDR1 LNHDA and CDR2 SQIVND (reference sequence). The CDR3: CASSIISRGTEAFF. CDR3 nucleotides: TGTGCCAGTAGTATTATTTCCAGGGGCACTGAAGCTTTCTTT.

A single count supports this clone. The chain has TRBV6-2 or TRBV6-3 and TRBJ2-3; TRBD2 might be the D (5 bases). Germline-derived CDR1 and CDR2 are MNHEY and SVGEGT. V lost 2 bases, J lost 7 bases, and 10 bases lay in between. This CDR3 has 13 amino acids. As DNA, the CDR3 is TGTGCCAGCAGTTACCGGACTCCGAATACGCAGTATTTT. This codes for CASSYRTPNTQYF.

The chain joins TRBV7-3 to TRBJ1-5; TRBD1 matches 7 bases. This CDR3 contains 13 residues. The V segment lost 3 bases and the J segment 5 bases; nucleotides outside the gene matches: 1. The germline V gene has CDR1 SGHTA and CDR2 FQGTGA. CDR3 DNA: TGTGCCAGCAGCTTCGACAGGGATCAGCCCCAGCATTTT. It codes for CASSFDRDQPQHF.

V usage is TRBV10-3 and J usage is TRBJ1-4; D is ambiguous. Germline V lookup: CDR1 ENHRY, CDR2 SYGVKD. CDR3 size: 13 residues. Trimming pared 3 bases from V and 8 bases from J, leaving 10 bases between. CDR3 residues: CAISDRKGEKLFF. CDR3 nucleotide sequence: TGTGCCATCAGTGACAGGAAAGGCGAAAAACTGTTTTTT.

This clone has a count of ten or more. The V call is TRBV19, the J call TRBJ2-6; 7 bases agree with TRBD1. The CDR3 runs to 16 residues. With V trimmed by 3 bases and J by 0 bases, 2 bases remained unmatched. Germline V CDR1 and CDR2: LNHDA, SQIVND (reference sequence). The CDR3 sequence is CASSMRQGSGANVLTF. The CDR3 DNA is TGTGCCAGTAGTATGAGACAGGGCTCTGGGGCCAACGTCCTGACTTTC.

The chain carries TRBV4-1 and TRBJ2-1; a possible D gene is TRBD1 (6 bases). This CDR3 is built from 19 residues. Trimming took 5 bases from V and 1 from J, leaving 24 bases between them. Germline V gene lookup returns CDR1 MGHRA and CDR2 YSYEKL. The CDR3 here is CASSDRSGFGLGSYNEQFF. The CDR3, as DNA: TGCGCCAGCAGCGACAGGTCTGGTTTTGGTCTTGGGTCCTACAATGAGCAGTTCTTC.